The 15 T cell receptor beta chains below come from one sample, sequenced in a study of blood T cell repertoires in COVID-19. TCRdb's table, derived via immunoSEQ multiplex PCR, lists solely in-frame clones and lacks some. The sample records about 270,000 clones, roughly nine tenths being singletons. Sequencing used PBMCs or T cells enriched from blood (not recorded which). All receptors come from a young woman who had recovered from COVID-19.

The gene calls are TRBV6-5 and TRBJ2-5; 10 bases map to TRBD2. This CDR3 is built from 14 residues. The V and J ends lost 9 bases and 5 bases, in that order; junction bases with no gene match: 9. The V gene's germline CDR1 is MNHEY and CDR2 SVGAGI. The chain's CDR3 is CASIRASGSETQYF. The DNA of the CDR3 is TGTGCCAGTATCCGGGCTAGCGGGAGTGAGACCCAGTACTTC.

The chain links TRBV11-3 to TRBJ2-5, with D possibly TRBD1 on 5 matching bases. Germline V gene sequence: CDR1 SGHNT, CDR2 YENEEA. The V and J ends lost 5 bases and 2 bases respectively, with 15 bases between them. This CDR3 is 15 amino acids long. CDR3 coding DNA: TGTGCCAGCAGCCACAGGACCCAGGGACAAGAGACCCAGTACTTC. This encodes CASSHRTQGQETQYF. Combining the CDR3 with reference TRBV11-3 and TRBJ2-5 gives the whole variable domain EAGVVQSPRYKIIEKKQPVAFWCNPISGHNTLYWYLQNLGQGPELLIRYENEEAVDDSQLPKDRFSAERLKGVDSTLKIQPAELGDSAVYLCASSHRTQGQETQYFGPGTRLLVL.

V and J are TRBV10-3 and TRBJ1-1; maybe TRBD1 (6 bases). Germline values: CDR1 ENHRY, CDR2 SYGVKD. This CDR3 has 15 amino acids. The ends were cut back, 10 bases at V and 0 bases at J, with 18 bases in the middle. The CDR3 sequence: CASLSGGGMNTEAFF. The CDR3 DNA is TGTGCCAGCTTGTCGGGGGGCGGAATGAACACTGAAGCTTTCTTT.

In this sample, this clone turned up a few times. J is TRBJ2-2 and V is TRBV6-6, with 13 bases lining up with TRBD2. CDR3 length equals 17 residues. CDR1 and CDR2 (germline): MNHNY, SVGAGI (reference sequence). J gave up 3 bases and V 5 bases, and 6 bases lay outside the gene matches. The DNA of the CDR3 is TGTGCCAGCAGTCGGACTAGCGGGGGCCCGGACACCGGGGAGCTGTTTTTT. Translation: CASSRTSGGPDTGELFF.

The J gene is TRBJ2-7, the V gene TRBV28; 12 bases agree with TRBD2. The CDR3 consists of 16 residues. With V trimmed by 5 bases and J by 4 bases, 9 bases remained unmatched. Germline V CDR1 and CDR2: MDHEN, SYDVKM. In nucleotides, the CDR3 is TGTGCCAGCAGTCCCCCCGGACTAGCGGGGAAATACGAGCAGTACTTC. Its protein is CASSPPGLAGKYEQYF. Full variable domain (rest looked up from reference TRBV28 and TRBJ2-7): DVKVTQSSRYLVKRTGEKVFLECVQDMDHENMFWYRQDPGLGLRLIYFSYDVKMKEKGDIPEGYSVSREKKERFSLILESASTNQTSMYLCASSPPGLAGKYEQYFGPGTRLTVT.

The V and J genes are TRBV12-3 or TRBV12-4 and TRBJ2-1; no clear D. CDR3 length: 13 amino acids. V dropped 3 bases and J dropped 3 bases, with 6 bases sitting between them. The DNA of the CDR3 is TGTGCCAGCAGTTTCTACAGCTACAATGAGCAGTTCTTC. Residues: CASSFYSYNEQFF.

V usage is TRBV7-9 and J usage is TRBJ1-3; D is perhaps TRBD1 (6 bases). Germline CDR1 reads SEHNR; CDR2 reads FQNEAQ (reference sequence). The CDR3 has 16 amino acids. V lost 4 bases, J lost 0 bases, and 13 bases lay in between. CDR3 nucleotides: TGTGCCAGCAGCTCGGACAGCGGAAGCTCTGGAAACACCATATATTTT. It yields the protein CASSSDSGSSGNTIYF.

The chain has TRBV30 and TRBJ2-1; D gene uncertain. The CDR3 contains 12 residues. Per germline, CDR1 GTSNPN and CDR2 SVGIG (reference sequence). Deletions cut 5 bases from V and 4 bases from J, with 9 bases between. The CDR3: CAWSSLYNEQFF. CDR3 in DNA: TGTGCCTGGTCAAGCCTGTACAATGAGCAGTTCTTC.

The chain is built from TRBV5-1 and TRBJ2-1; TRBD2 matches 9 bases. This CDR3 spans 16 amino acids. V lost 0 bases to trimming and J lost 3 bases; unmatched junction nucleotides: 4. Germline values: CDR1 SGHRS, CDR2 YFSETQ. The CDR3 DNA follows: TGCGCCAGCAGCTTGGAAGGCGGGGGGGACTACAATGAGCAGTTCTTC. It specifies CASSLEGGGDYNEQFF. The whole variable domain, filled in from reference TRBV5-1 and TRBJ2-1, reads KAGVTQTPRYLIKTRGQQVTLSCSPISGHRSVSWYQQTPGQGLQFLFEYFSETQRNKGNFPGRFSGRQFSNSRSEMNVSTLELGDSALYLCASSLEGGGDYNEQFFGPGTRLTVL.

This rearrangement joins TRBV15 to TRBJ1-4; 8 nucleotides agree with TRBD1. The CDR3 runs 15 residues. Germline V gene data show CDR1 as LNHNV and CDR2 as YYDKDF (reference sequence). V was pared by 9 bases and J by 4 bases, with 10 bases of the junction left unmatched. CDR3 in amino acids: CATSRGQGSNEKLFF. CDR3 nucleotides: TGTGCCACAAGTAGAGGACAGGGAAGTAATGAAAAACTGTTTTTT.

The chain has TRBV7-9 and TRBJ2-7; 11 bases agree with TRBD1. Germline V gene data show CDR1 as SEHNR and CDR2 as FQNEAQ (reference sequence). The V and J ends lost 0 bases and 7 bases, in that order; junction bases with no gene match: 5. The CDR3 sequence is 15 residues long. CDR3 bases: TGTGCCAGCAGCTTAGCGCTGGGACAGGGGGTTGAGCAGTACTTC. This encodes CASSLALGQGVEQYF.

The J gene is TRBJ1-6, the V gene TRBV6-2 or TRBV6-3, with D possibly TRBD1 on 6 matching bases. The CDR3 contains 15 residues. V was trimmed by 6 bases and J by 3 bases, leaving 12 bases between them. Per germline, CDR1 MNHEY and CDR2 SVGEGT. The CDR3 sequence: CASSLRQDYNSPLHF. CDR3 sequence (DNA): TGTGCCAGCAGCCTGAGACAGGACTATAATTCACCCCTCCACTTT.

The chain is built from TRBV4-3 and TRBJ2-7; a weak D match, TRBD2 (5 bases). The CDR3 extends over 14 amino acids. CDR1 and CDR2 (germline): LGHNA, YSLEER. Trimming took 1 base from V and 3 from J, leaving 10 bases between them. CDR3 nucleotide sequence: TGCGCCAGCAGCCAAGGCGGCGGGCGCTACGAGCAGTACTTC. The encoded protein is CASSQGGGRYEQYF.

This chain uses TRBV28 with TRBJ1-3, with 8 bases identical to TRBD1. The CDR3 runs 16 residues. V trimming: 8 bases; J trimming: 0 bases; junction bases outside the gene matches: 9. CDR1 is MDHEN, CDR2 SYDVKM, per germline. CDR3 in amino acids: CASLDRGDLSGNTIYF. CDR3 bases: TGTGCCAGCCTAGACAGGGGCGACCTCTCTGGAAACACCATATATTTT.

The chain links TRBV9 to TRBJ2-2, with no clear D. Trimming took off 3 bases at V and 4 bases at J, with 10 bases between the two ends. The CDR3 totals 14 residues. Germline V gives CDR1 SGDLS, CDR2 YYNGEE. The CDR3 coding sequence is TGTGCCAGCAGCGCTCGACAAGCCACCGGGGAGCTGTTTTTT. It is translated as CASSARQATGELFF.